The rows below give T cell receptor beta chains drawn from one sample of a study of monozygotic twins with inflammatory bowel disease. No DNA is given; TCRdb re-called the 5' RACE reads and lists each CDR3 protein once. Here the sample table reports 400,000 or so distinct CDR3 sequences. The sequenced sample consisted of blood. The receptors originated from a human donor with ulcerative colitis or Crohn's disease, or a healthy co-twin of an affected twin (not recorded which). Each CDR3 is given with its conserved first and last residue.

j_gene	v_gene	CDR3aa
TRBJ2-1	TRBV4-1	CASSQDSPLESSYNEQFF
TRBJ2-1	TRBV12-3/TRBV12-4	CASWTSGRPSSYNEQFF
TRBJ2-1	TRBV7-2	CASSEAGTYNEQFF
TRBJ2-2	TRBV6-1	CASKLRDSPTGELFF
TRBJ2-1	TRBV20-1	CSARTAPAHPEQFF
TRBJ2-5	TRBV28	CASSLTTGTRAGAQYF
TRBJ1-1	TRBV11-2	CASSLAHSSTATEAFF
TRBJ2-7	TRBV7-3	CASSSPPGEQYF
TRBJ2-6	TRBV5-1	CASSLEFAGGANVLTF
TRBJ1-1	TRBV5-4	CASSNPFRYTEAFF
TRBJ2-7	TRBV20-1	CSASGRSSYEQYF
TRBJ2-2	TRBV5-1	CASSITTGQELFF
TRBJ2-3	TRBV29-1	CRAQGGTSTDTQYF
TRBJ1-5	TRBV6-1	CASSAPGQGSNQPQHF
TRBJ2-7	TRBV12-3/TRBV12-4	CASSLGLGWGYEQYF
TRBJ2-3	TRBV4-1	CASSRILQGRGTQYF
TRBJ1-5	TRBV6-5	CASSLTGGGPQHF
TRBJ2-5	TRBV20-1	CSASGRGKETQYF
TRBJ1-2	TRBV7-9	CASRYRGQEGYTF
TRBJ2-7	TRBV29-1	CSVEDGFGQGRHEQYF
TRBJ1-5	TRBV27	CASSRTGGGTSNQPQHF
TRBJ1-1	TRBV12-3/TRBV12-4	CASSFGPQGNTEAFF
TRBJ2-3	TRBV15	CATSRLAGFNWSTDTQYF
TRBJ2-7	TRBV7-9	CASSREGGDLNEQYF
TRBJ2-7	TRBV7-3	CARANSMRPSSYEQYF
TRBJ2-1	TRBV19	CASSPPGAGRLYNEQFF
TRBJ1-1	TRBV7-9	CASSVSRRENTEAFF
TRBJ1-5	TRBV5-1	CASSLGDNQPQHF
TRBJ1-4	TRBV20-1	CSALGSTNEKLFF
TRBJ2-7	TRBV15	CATSTEGFEQYF
TRBJ2-5	TRBV6-1	CASSAEGLGTQYF
TRBJ2-5	TRBV7-2	CASSYVSGGNQETQYF
TRBJ2-1	TRBV20-1	CSASNRESLDEQFF
TRBJ1-2	TRBV11-2	CASSLNVNYGYTF
TRBJ2-1	TRBV20-1	CSAPPLLAGEDNEQFF
TRBJ2-5	TRBV12-3/TRBV12-4	CASSSPPPYETQYF
TRBJ2-5	TRBV9	CASSVDGVGETQYF
TRBJ2-5	TRBV7-8	CASSLEGGGEVTQYF
TRBJ2-5	TRBV12-3/TRBV12-4	CASGGWGGQETQYF
TRBJ2-7	TRBV4-1	CASSPGQIPYEQYF